This T cell receptor (beta chain) was sequenced during a study of breast tumors, draining lymph nodes, adjacent tissues. This CDR3 is 17 amino acids long. The V and J ends lost 4 bases and 2 bases respectively, with 21 bases between them. CDR1 is MDHEN and CDR2 is SYDVKM in the germline V gene. TCRdb reanalysed the multiplex PCR reads using MiXCR and keeps one entry per CDR3 protein. The repertoire holds roughly 220,000 distinct CDR3 sequences, under 35% seen once, with about 3.9% in the top ten. Breast cancer patients provided tissue from their axillary draining lymph nodes. The origin of this receptor is a female donor with breast cancer. Some clones in this sample may be carry-over from other donors' samples. The chain combines TRBV28 with TRBJ2-7; TRBD1 or TRBD2 may be the D gene (6 bases each). Material: axillary lymph node tissue. The CDR3 DNA follows: TGTGCCAGCAGTTCCCCCTTGGGGGGCCAAAGCACCTACGAGCAGTACTTC. Translation: CASSSPLGGQSTYEQYF.